The clone carrying this T cell receptor beta chain was observed a few times. Its antigen is unidentified. The record originates from a study of T cells in Graves' hyperthyroidism and ophthalmopathy. Broader study findings: Also found in blood were most expanded thyroid clonotypes above 0.001.

Trimming left V 5 bases short and J 1 base short, with 16 bases between. The germline V gene encodes CDR1 SGHVS and CDR2 FQNEAQ. This CDR3 has 16 residues. Researchers amplified the TCR beta CDR3 regions from RNA transcripts. First-round RT-PCR with HTBI primers amplified the TCR CDR3 region. TCRdb re-derived calls from the multiplex PCR reads in MiXCR, one entry per CDR3 protein. In the table there are approximately 600,000 distinct CDR3 sequences, 11% to 15% of which are singletons. Not enrolled were patients with uncontrolled infection, other autoimmune disease, pregnancy or lactation. Thyroid ultrasound and orbital computed tomography, with clinical symptoms and serum thyroxine and TRAb, informed diagnoses. Progressors' blood was drawn at hyperthyroidism diagnosis, before ophthalmopathy symptoms.

The V call is TRBV7-8, the J call TRBJ2-3; D not certain. Sequenced: blood. This receptor was obtained from a young woman with Graves' hyperthyroidism that later progressed to Graves' ophthalmopathy. The CDR3 protein is CASSPSLYTGTDTQYF. The CDR3 DNA reads as TGTGCCAGCAGCCCCTCCCTATACACCGGCACAGATACGCAGTATTTT.